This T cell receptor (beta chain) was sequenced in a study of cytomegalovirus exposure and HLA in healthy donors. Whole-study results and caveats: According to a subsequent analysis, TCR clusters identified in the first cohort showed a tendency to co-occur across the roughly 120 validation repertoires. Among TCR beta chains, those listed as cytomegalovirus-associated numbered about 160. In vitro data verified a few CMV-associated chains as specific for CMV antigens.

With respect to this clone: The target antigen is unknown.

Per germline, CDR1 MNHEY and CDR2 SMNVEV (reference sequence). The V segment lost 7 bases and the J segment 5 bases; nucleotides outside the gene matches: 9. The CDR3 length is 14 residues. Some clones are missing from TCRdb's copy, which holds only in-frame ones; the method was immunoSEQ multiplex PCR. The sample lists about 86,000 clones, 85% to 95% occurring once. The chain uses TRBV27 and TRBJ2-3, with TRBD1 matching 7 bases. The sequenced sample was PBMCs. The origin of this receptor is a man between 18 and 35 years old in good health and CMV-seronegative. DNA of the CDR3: TGTGCCAGCACCAGGGACAGTATGGGAGATACGCAGTATTTT. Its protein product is CASTRDSMGDTQYF.